The 4 T cell receptor beta chains reported below all come from one sample, sequenced in a study of spatial heterogeneity in lung cancer. Time point indicated: sample taken at primary tumor resection. Whole RNA, isolated from tumor, nontumor lung or frozen PBMC, was sequenced without prior sorting. MiXCR, run by TCRdb on the 5' RACE reads, gives a single entry per CDR3 protein. The table has some 41,000 distinct CDR3 sequences, 6.5% to 8% seen once. Sequenced here: PBMCs, sampled at surgery. These receptors all stem from a female donor with early-stage non-small cell lung cancer.

This clonotype has just a few counts. This rearrangement joins TRBV24-1 to TRBJ2-3; 8 bases are a match to TRBD2. CDR1 and CDR2 from the germline V gene are KGHDR and SFDVKD. V gave up 4 bases and J gave up 1 base; unmatched junction bases: 9. This CDR3 has 17 amino acids. The CDR3: CATSEAGRAGGTDTQYF. Here the CDR3 DNA reads TGTGCCACCAGTGAAGCCGGTAGAGCGGGGGGCACAGATACGCAGTATTTT.

This clonotype occurred many times. The V call is TRBV6-1, the J call TRBJ1-5; D remains ambiguous. V was shortened by 2 bases and J by 5 bases, with 7 bases between the two germline ends. The CDR3 covers 13 residues. From germline, CDR1 is MNHNS and CDR2 SASEGT. CDR3 nucleotide sequence: TGTGCCAGCAGTGAAAATGATTATCAGCCCCAGCATTTT. It is translated as CASSENDYQPQHF.

This clonotype was seen more than once but under ten times. The chain recombines TRBV20-1 with TRBJ1-1; D gene uncertain. Trimming shortened V by 5 bases and J by 4 bases, and 11 bases separated the two germline ends. The germline gives CDR1 DFQATT, CDR2 SNEGSKA (reference sequence). CDR3 length: 12 residues. The CDR3 nucleotides read TGCAGTGCTTCCCCGGGTGGCACTGAAGCTTTCTTT. It yields the protein CSASPGGTEAFF.

This clonotype occurred many times. The rearrangement joins TRBV27 to TRBJ2-7, with D unclear. This CDR3 has 11 amino acids. Germline-derived CDR1 and CDR2 are MNHEY and SMNVEV (reference sequence). Trimming shortened V by 8 bases and J by 3 bases, and 8 bases separated the two germline ends. The CDR3 reads CASGKFYEQYF. As DNA, the CDR3 is TGTGCCAGCGGGAAATTCTACGAGCAGTACTTC.